This T cell receptor (beta chain) originates from a study of blood T cell repertoires in COVID-19. Study-level background: The United States, Italy and Spain were the sources of the acute and convalescent COVID-19 samples. PBMCs, B-cell-depleted T cells, or T cells were the source of the cDNA or gDNA that made up the material.

The Seattle site enrolled patients during active infection and followed them longitudinally. Per the authors' pipeline: Reference gene primer amplification gave estimated nucleated cell counts. Repertoires were generated with immunoSEQ multiplex PCR, while TCRdb's copy carries only in-frame clones and drops some. V, J and clone size reflect that table, while D and trimming were determined from the DNA. The sample contains about 150,000 clones, roughly 93% of which appear only once. Germline-derived CDR1 and CDR2 are LGHNA and YSLEER. Between the trimmed V and J ends, which lost 2 bases and 0 bases, there was a span of 8 bases. The CDR3 has 15 amino acids.

Specimen: peripheral blood. This receptor was obtained from a man between 18 and 29 years old with COVID-19, enrolled during active disease. V and J are TRBV4-3 and TRBJ1-5; D possibly corresponds to TRBD1 (5 bases). The CDR3: CASSQFTGSNQPQHF. The CDR3 DNA sequence: TGCGCCAGCAGCCAATTTACAGGTAGCAATCAGCCCCAGCATTTT.